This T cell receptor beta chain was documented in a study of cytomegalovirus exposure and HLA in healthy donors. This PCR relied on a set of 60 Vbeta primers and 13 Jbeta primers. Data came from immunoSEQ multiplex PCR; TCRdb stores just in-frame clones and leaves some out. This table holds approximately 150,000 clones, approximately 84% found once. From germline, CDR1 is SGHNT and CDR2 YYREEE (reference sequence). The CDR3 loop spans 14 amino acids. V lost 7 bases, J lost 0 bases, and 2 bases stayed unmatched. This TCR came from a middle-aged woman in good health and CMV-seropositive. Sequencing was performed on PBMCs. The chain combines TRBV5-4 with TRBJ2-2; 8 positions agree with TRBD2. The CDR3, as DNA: TGTGCCAGCGGCGGGGGGTCGAACACCGGGGAGCTGTTTTTT. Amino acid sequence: CASGGGSNTGELFF.